These 18 T cell receptor beta chains were sequenced from one sample in a study of sequential checkpoint blockade in melanoma. Using immunoSEQ multiplex PCR, the repertoire was profiled, and TCRdb retains in-frame clones only, with some absent. The sample records 37,000 or so clones, roughly 32% being singletons. Treatment defined: randomized to nivolumab then ipilimumab (arm A) or the reverse (arm B). The source was tumor tissue (inferred from file names), collected from a patient given nivolumab and ipilimumab in sequence. These receptors all come from a human donor with melanoma.

V and J are TRBV6-8 and TRBJ1-5; no reliable D call. This CDR3 has 16 residues. The V gene's germline CDR1 is MNHGY and CDR2 SAAAGT. V shed 2 bases and J shed 2 bases, with 13 bases lying between them. The CDR3 loop reads CASSYHRAAGNQPQHF. CDR3 nucleotide sequence: TGTGCCAGCAGTTACCATCGGGCCGCGGGCAATCAGCCCCAGCATTTT.

The table lists this clone with a few counts. The chain is built from TRBV11-3 and TRBJ1-2; TRBD1 matches at 8 bases. The CDR3 has 15 amino acids. V was clipped by 5 bases and J by 6 bases; unmatched bases: 11. Germline loops: CDR1 SGHNT, CDR2 YENEEA. CDR3 protein: CASSQAKQGANGYTF. CDR3 in DNA: TGTGCCAGCAGCCAAGCCAAGCAGGGGGCAAATGGCTACACCTTC.

This clone was seen a handful of times. This chain links TRBV6-8 with TRBJ2-7; unclear D gene. V lost 10 bases, J lost 3 bases, and 16 bases lay in between. The germline V gene encodes CDR1 MNHGY and CDR2 SAAAGT. This CDR3 has 13 amino acids. In DNA, the CDR3 is TGTGCCATCGGACCAGACGGTTACTACGAGCAGTACTTC. It specifies CAIGPDGYYEQYF.

The V gene is TRBV5-1, the J gene TRBJ1-6; 9 bases agree with TRBD1. CDR3 length equals 15 residues. Trimming cost V 4 bases and J 10 bases; bases outside gene matches: 9. From germline, CDR1 is SGHRS and CDR2 YFSETQ. In nucleotides, the CDR3 is TGCGCCAGCAGCGTCGGGACAGGGACGGAATCACCCCTCCACTTT. It translates to CASSVGTGTESPLHF.

The chain couples TRBV30 to TRBJ2-3, with 12 positions matching TRBD2. V trimming: 1 base; J trimming: 10 bases; junction bases outside the gene matches: 12. This CDR3 region has 16 residues. Germline-derived CDR1 and CDR2 are GTSNPN and SVGIG (reference sequence). CDR3 nucleotide sequence: TGTGCCTGGAGTGCACTAGCGGGGGGACTACAGAACCCGCAGTATTTT. Translation: CAWSALAGGLQNPQYF.

V and J are TRBV6-8 and TRBJ1-4; possibly TRBD1 for D (6 bases). The CDR3 has 13 residues. Trimming removed 5 bases at V and 8 bases at J, with 12 bases between. Germline V lookup: CDR1 MNHGY, CDR2 SAAAGT. Here the CDR3 DNA reads TGTGCCAGCAGTGGGCAGGGGCGGGAAAAACTGTTTTTT. Amino acids: CASSGQGREKLFF.

V gene TRBV7-2 combines with J gene TRBJ1-5, with D unclear. This CDR3 contains 15 residues. V lost 2 bases and J lost 5, with 13 bases in between. Germline values: CDR1 SGHTA, CDR2 FQGNSA. The CDR3 DNA reads as TGTGCCAGCAGCTTATACACGGCTTTAGATCAGCCCCAGCATTTT. It yields the protein CASSLYTALDQPQHF. Combining the CDR3 with reference TRBV7-2 and TRBJ1-5 gives the whole variable domain GAGVSQSPSNKVTEKGKDVELRCDPISGHTALYWYRQSLGQGLEFLIYFQGNSAPDKSGLPSDRFSAERTGGSVSTLTIQRTQQEDSAVYLCASSLYTALDQPQHFGDGTRLSIL.

This clone was counted a few times. V gene TRBV6-8 combines with J gene TRBJ1-5; possibly TRBD1 for D (6 bases). Germline V gene data show CDR1 as MNHGY and CDR2 as SAAAGT. The CDR3 is 14 amino acids. Trimming pared 2 bases from V and 4 bases from J, leaving 9 bases between. In DNA form, the CDR3 reads TGTGCCAGCAGTTACCGGACAGCGAATCAGCCCCAGCATTTT. Translation: CASSYRTANQPQHF.

This clone was recorded a few times. The chain couples TRBV10-2 to TRBJ1-1; 7 bases are a match to TRBD1. V dropped 4 bases and J dropped 2; count of bases not matched to a gene: 1. The germline CDR1 and CDR2 sequences are WSHSY and SAAADI. There are 13 residues in the CDR3. CDR3: CASSGQGNTEAFF. CDR3 DNA sequence: TGCGCCAGCAGTGGACAGGGCAACACTGAAGCTTTCTTT.

This chain connects TRBV19 to TRBJ1-2, with D maybe TRBD1 (6 bases). Between the trimmed V and J ends, which lost 6 bases and 3 bases, there was a span of 17 bases. CDR3 length equals 15 residues. Germline loops: CDR1 LNHDA, CDR2 SQIVND (reference sequence). CDR3 sequence reads: CASRKDRSEHYGYTF. CDR3 DNA: TGTGCCAGTAGAAAAGACAGGTCGGAGCACTATGGCTACACCTTC.

The rearrangement uses TRBV11-3 and TRBJ2-2; 12 nucleotides line up with TRBD2. Trimming took 3 bases from V and 7 from J; bases not matched to a gene: 3. The CDR3 runs to 15 residues. Germline V gene data show CDR1 as SGHNT and CDR2 as YENEEA. The CDR3 sequence is CASSFTSGGIGELFF. The DNA of the CDR3 is TGTGCCAGCAGCTTTACTAGCGGGGGGATCGGGGAGCTGTTTTTT.

This clone was found many times. This rearrangement joins TRBV11-3 to TRBJ1-1; D is perhaps TRBD1 (5 bases). V was trimmed by 5 bases and J by 5 bases, leaving 18 bases between them. The CDR3 has 15 amino acids. CDR1 SGHNT and CDR2 YENEEA come from the germline V gene. The CDR3 spells CASSPGGIQKTEAFF. CDR3 sequence (DNA): TGTGCCAGCAGCCCTGGGGGGATACAGAAAACTGAAGCTTTCTTT.

V is TRBV6-8 and J is TRBJ2-7, with 7 bases fitting TRBD2. Germline values: CDR1 MNHGY, CDR2 SAAAGT. The CDR3 runs 16 residues. Trimming took 2 bases from V and 4 from J; bases not matched to a gene: 11. DNA for the CDR3: TGTGCCAGCAGTTACCCAGCGGGATTGTCCCCTTACGAGCAGTACTTC. Amino acid sequence: CASSYPAGLSPYEQYF.

This clone was counted between two and nine times. The V and J genes are TRBV5-1 and TRBJ2-3, with 8 bases identical to TRBD2. J gave up 5 bases and V 4 bases, and 15 bases lay outside the gene matches. Germline V gene lookup returns CDR1 SGHRS and CDR2 YFSETQ. The CDR3 is 17 residues long. The CDR3 reads CASSPIGGGLNQDTQYF. The CDR3 DNA is TGCGCCAGCAGCCCGATCGGGGGGGGGCTCAATCAAGATACGCAGTATTTT.

This clone has just one count. J is TRBJ2-1 and V is TRBV30; D possibly corresponds to TRBD1 (5 bases). Trimming took off 2 bases at V and 3 bases at J, with 20 bases between the two ends. Germline-derived CDR1 and CDR2 are GTSNPN and SVGIG (reference sequence). The length of the CDR3 is 17 residues. The CDR3 DNA reads TGTGCCTGGAGTAAGACCGCGACAGTCCAGATCTACAATGAGCAGTTCTTC. It is translated as CAWSKTATVQIYNEQFF.

The chain joins TRBV11-3 to TRBJ2-3, with 12 bases lining up with TRBD2. CDR3 size: 17 residues. Trimming at V came to 6 bases and at J to 5 bases, leaving 12 bases not matched to a gene. Germline CDR1 reads SGHNT; CDR2 reads YENEEA. CDR3 coding DNA: TGTGCCAGCAGATACGGACTAGCGGGGAAAAGAGAAGATACGCAGTATTTT. Translating gives CASRYGLAGKREDTQYF.

This chain uses TRBV30 with TRBJ2-3; no clear D. Trimming removed 0 bases at V and 4 bases at J, with 5 bases between. Germline lookup yields CDR1 GTSNPN and CDR2 SVGIG (reference sequence). This CDR3 has 12 residues. Here the CDR3 DNA reads TGTGCCTGGAGTGTATACGCAGATACGCAGTATTTT. This translates into CAWSVYADTQYF.

This clone showed up just a few times. This chain links TRBV6-8 with TRBJ2-7; D is possibly TRBD1 or TRBD2 (5 bases each). This CDR3 region has 14 residues. Germline V gene data show CDR1 as MNHGY and CDR2 as SAAAGT. V lost 5 bases and J 7 bases, leaving 18 bases between the germline ends. CDR3 amino acids: CASSERGLSLEQYF. CDR3 DNA sequence: TGTGCCAGCAGTGAGAGGGGTCTGAGTTTAGAGCAGTACTTC.